This TCR beta chain emerged from a study of blood T cell repertoires in COVID-19. Whole-study context: Acute and convalescent COVID-19 samples came from the United States, Italy and Spain.

Original processing notes: Reference gene primer amplification gave estimated nucleated cell counts. Here immunoSEQ multiplex PCR was the method, and the copy in TCRdb shows in-frame clones only, minus some. That table supplies the V and J calls and clone size; D and trimming were determined from the DNA. In the table there are 200,000 to 250,000 clones, 75% to 90% of which are singletons. Participants, about 18 to 90 years old, spanned approximately 26 US areas. This clone has more than one count but fewer than ten. V gave up 0 bases and J gave up 5 bases, with 14 bases separating them. This CDR3 has 16 residues.

What was sequenced was PBMCs or T cells enriched from blood (not recorded which). The V call is TRBV23-1, the J call TRBJ2-1, with D possibly TRBD2 on 5 matching bases. TRBV23-1 has ORF status, its function being uncertain. The receptor's source is a woman between 35 and 50 years old with acute COVID-19. The DNA for the CDR3 is TGCGCCAGCAGTCAATCGATCCGGGAAATAGACAATGAGCAGTTCTTC. It yields the protein CASSQSIREIDNEQFF.